The sequence of this TCR beta chain was determined in a study of CD8 T cells in ankylosing spondylitis. Study-level points and caveats: There was a TCR beta motif, made of several highly homologous variants, that appeared characteristic of ankylosing spondylitis blood.

TCR beta libraries were made by quantitative 5'-RACE with molecular barcodes. Each CDR3 protein gets one entry after TCRdb re-called the 5' RACE reads with MiXCR. Here the sample spans approximately 140,000 distinct CDR3 sequences, 17% being singletons. This clonotype was counted a few times. Its target is unknown. This CDR3 contains 11 residues. Between the trimmed V and J ends, which lost 6 bases and 6 bases, there was a span of 9 bases. Germline CDR1 is MNHEY and CDR2 is SMNVEV (reference sequence). The chain couples TRBV27 to TRBJ2-7; D is possibly TRBD2 (5 bases). The receptor was isolated from a male donor with ankylosing spondylitis. Sequenced: blood, either unsorted or a sorted T cell fraction (not recorded which). Written as DNA, the CDR3 is TGTGCCAGCAGCGGAGGTAGCGAGCAGTACTTC. Its protein is CASSGGSEQYF.